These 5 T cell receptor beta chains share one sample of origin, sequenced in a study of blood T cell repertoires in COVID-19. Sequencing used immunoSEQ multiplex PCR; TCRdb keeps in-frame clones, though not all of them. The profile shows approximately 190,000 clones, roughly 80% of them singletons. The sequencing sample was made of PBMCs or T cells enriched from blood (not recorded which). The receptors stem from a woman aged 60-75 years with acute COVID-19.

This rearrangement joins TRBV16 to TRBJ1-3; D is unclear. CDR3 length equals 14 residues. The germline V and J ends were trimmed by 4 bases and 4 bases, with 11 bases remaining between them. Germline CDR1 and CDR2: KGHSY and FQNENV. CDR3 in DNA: TGTGCCAGCAGCCCCCCACTTAGCGGAAACACCATATATTTT. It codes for CASSPPLSGNTIYF.

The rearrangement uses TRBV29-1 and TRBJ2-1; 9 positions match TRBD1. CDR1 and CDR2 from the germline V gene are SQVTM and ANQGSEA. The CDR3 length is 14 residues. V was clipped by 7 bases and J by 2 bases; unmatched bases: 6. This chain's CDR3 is CSALGQGAYNEQFF. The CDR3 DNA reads TGCAGCGCTCTGGGACAGGGAGCCTACAATGAGCAGTTCTTC.

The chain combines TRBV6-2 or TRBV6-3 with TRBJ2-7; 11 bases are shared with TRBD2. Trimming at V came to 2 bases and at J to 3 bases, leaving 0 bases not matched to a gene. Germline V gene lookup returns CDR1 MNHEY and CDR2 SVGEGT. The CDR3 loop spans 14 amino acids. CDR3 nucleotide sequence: TGTGCCAGCAGTTACGGGACTAGCGGCTACGAGCAGTACTTC. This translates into CASSYGTSGYEQYF.

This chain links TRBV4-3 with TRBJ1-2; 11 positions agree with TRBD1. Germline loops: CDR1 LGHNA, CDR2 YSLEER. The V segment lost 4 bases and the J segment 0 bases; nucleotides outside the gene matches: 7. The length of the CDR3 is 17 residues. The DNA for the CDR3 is TGCGCCAGCAGCCGTCTCGGGACAGGGGGACCTAACTATGGCTACACCTTC. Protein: CASSRLGTGGPNYGYTF.

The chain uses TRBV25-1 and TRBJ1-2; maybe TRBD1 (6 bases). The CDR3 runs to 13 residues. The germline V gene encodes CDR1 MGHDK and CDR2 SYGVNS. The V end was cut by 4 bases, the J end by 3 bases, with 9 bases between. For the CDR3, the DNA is TGTGCCAGCAGTGCAACAGGGTACTATGGCTACACCTTC. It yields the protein CASSATGYYGYTF.